One sample yielded the 21 T cell receptor beta chains listed below, sequenced in a study of prognosis after radiotherapy for stage I lung cancer. Genomic DNA served as the source from which two-round multiplex PCR generated TCR beta CDR3 amplicons. The use of primers specific to each TRBV and TRBJ gene characterized first-round PCR. Each CDR3 protein is one row after TCRdb ran MiXCR on the multiplex PCR reads. The repertoire has over 15,000 distinct CDR3 sequences, 40% to 55% of them found once; the top ten carry about 30%. The input for sequencing was PBMCs, taken before or after stereotactic body radiation therapy (not recorded which). These receptors were obtained from a donor aged 50 or older with non-small cell lung cancer.

The J gene is TRBJ1-1, the V gene TRBV5-6; TRBD1 matches at 9 bases. V was pared by 2 bases and J by 5 bases, with 7 bases of the junction left unmatched. Per germline, CDR1 SGHDT and CDR2 YYEEEE. This CDR3 spans 15 amino acids. The CDR3 DNA reads as TGTGCCAGCAGCTTAACAGGGGGCGGTCGGACTGAAGCTTTCTTT. It is translated as CASSLTGGGRTEAFF.

Worth noting for this clonotype: A read error is possible here, since a much larger clone lies one base away. The chain has TRBV5-6 and TRBJ2-7; perhaps TRBD1 as D (6 bases). The CDR3 loop spans 13 amino acids. V shed 6 bases and J shed 1 base, with 11 bases lying between them. Germline V gene lookup returns CDR1 SGHDT and CDR2 YYEEEE. CDR3 region: CASIKDRSYEQYF. The DNA for the CDR3 is TGTGCCAGCATTAAGGACAGATCCTACGAGCAGTACTTC.

The chain carries TRBV30 and TRBJ1-1, with D possibly TRBD1 on 6 matching bases. This CDR3 region has 12 residues. Trimming left V 1 base short and J 7 bases short, with 10 bases between. The germline V gene encodes CDR1 GTSNPN and CDR2 SVGIG (reference sequence). The CDR3 bases are TGTGCCTGGAGTGATACAGGGTTTGAAGCTTTCTTT. As protein: CAWSDTGFEAFF.

The chain uses TRBV2 and TRBJ2-2, with D perhaps TRBD1 or TRBD2 (5 bases each). CDR3 length: 16 amino acids. Between the trimmed V and J ends, which lost 4 bases and 5 bases, there was a span of 17 bases. CDR1 and CDR2 from the germline V gene are SNHLY and FYNNEI. The CDR3 DNA reads TGTGCCAGCAGTGCGTTAAGGGGACCGAGGACCGGGGAGCTGTTTTTT. It codes for CASSALRGPRTGELFF.

This clonotype was seen only once. The chain couples TRBV30 to TRBJ1-4, with D unclear. Germline CDR1 reads GTSNPN; CDR2 reads SVGIG (reference sequence). Trimming stripped 6 bases from V and 7 bases from J, with 12 bases between. This CDR3 spans 12 amino acids. Written as DNA, the CDR3 is TGTGCCTGTCTGGGTGGGTGTGAAAAACTGTTTTTT. This gives the protein CACLGGCEKLFF.

The chain has TRBV20-1 and TRBJ2-3; tentatively, D is TRBD2 (5 bases). The CDR3 is 12 residues long. V lost 4 bases and J 4 bases, leaving 9 bases between the germline ends. In germline, CDR1 is DFQATT, CDR2 SNEGSKA (reference sequence). CDR3 region: CSATPGADTQYF. CDR3 DNA: TGCAGTGCTACGCCCGGGGCAGATACGCAGTATTTT.

This clonotype was found many times. The chain links TRBV11-2 to TRBJ2-3; no clear D. The V and J ends lost 2 bases and 2 bases respectively, with 14 bases between them. This CDR3 comprises 16 residues. Germline V gives CDR1 SGHAT, CDR2 FQNNGV. The DNA of the CDR3 is TGTGCCAGCAGCTTACTAAATCCGGATCTCACAGATACGCAGTATTTT. As protein: CASSLLNPDLTDTQYF.

By sample fraction, this clonotype is medium-sized. This chain joins TRBV30 and TRBJ1-4, with a possible D match to TRBD1 (6 bases). Per the germline V gene, CDR1 is GTSNPN and CDR2 is SVGIG (reference sequence). Trimming took 0 bases from V and 6 from J, leaving 11 bases between them. The CDR3 extends over 14 amino acids. The CDR3 region is CAWSVWGGDEKLFF. CDR3 in DNA: TGTGCCTGGAGTGTGTGGGGGGGCGATGAAAAACTGTTTTTT.

This clonotype was detected only once. One junction end does not reproduce the germline sequence, and a read error may be involved. The chain couples TRBV6-1 to TRBJ2-3; possible D gene TRBD2, 6 bases. Per the germline V gene, CDR1 is MNHNS and CDR2 is SASEGT. CDR3 length: 18 amino acids. The chain's CDR3 is CASSEPRGDETSTYTQYF. DNA for the CDR3: TGTGCCAGCAGTGAACCCCGTGGGGATGAAACTAGCACATATACGCAGTATTTT.

A word on this clonotype: A far bigger clonotype differs at one base, so this is likely a read error. The chain links TRBV7-6 to TRBJ2-5; 8 nucleotides agree with TRBD2. The J call may be in error: the DNA end matches TRBJ2-1 better. The CDR3 is 15 amino acids. CDR1 is SGHVS and CDR2 is FNYEAQ in the germline V gene. CDR3 in DNA: TGTGCCAGCAGCATTTCGGGAGGGCCGATGGGTGAGCAGTTCTTC. This sequence encodes CASSISGGPMGEQFF.

In this sample, this clonotype turned up many times. The chain links TRBV9 to TRBJ2-3, with D maybe TRBD2 (6 bases). The V and J ends lost 3 bases and 1 base respectively, with 9 bases between them. CDR1 and CDR2 (germline): SGDLS, YYNGEE. CDR3 size: 14 residues. Written as DNA, the CDR3 is TGTGCCAGCAGCGCGACTAGGGGCACAGATACGCAGTATTTT. Residues: CASSATRGTDTQYF.

This clonotype was seen many times. The rearrangement links TRBV19 to TRBJ2-1; D possibly corresponds to TRBD2 (5 bases). This CDR3 comprises 15 residues. Germline V gene lookup returns CDR1 LNHDA and CDR2 SQIVND (reference sequence). Trimming removed 6 bases at V and 0 bases at J, with 12 bases between. The CDR3 nucleotides are TGTGCCAGTAGACAGCGAGAGGGCTCCTACAATGAGCAGTTCTTC. Protein: CASRQREGSYNEQFF.

Worth noting for this clonotype: This probably arose from a read error, given a far larger clone one base away. This sequence joins TRBV11-1 and TRBJ2-1; D might be TRBD1 (7 bases). The CDR3 totals 13 residues. The V gene's germline CDR1 is SGHAT and CDR2 FQDESV (reference sequence). The CDR3 DNA reads TGCGCCAGCAGACCCAGGGGGGTCGATGAGCAGTTCTTC. Protein product: CASRPRGVDEQFF.

The table lists this clonotype with a few counts. The chain joins TRBV4-1 to TRBJ1-1; tentatively, D is TRBD1 (5 bases). The length of the CDR3 is 14 residues. Per the germline V gene, CDR1 is MGHRA and CDR2 is YSYEKL. V was shortened by 0 bases and J by 4 bases, with 9 bases between the two germline ends. CDR3 bases: TGCGCCAGCAGCCAAGATGGCAGGGCCACTGAAGCTTTCTTT. Protein: CASSQDGRATEAFF.

About this clonotype itself: The germline gene is not matched at one end of the junction; a read error may be the cause. The genes are TRBV5-1 and TRBJ1-2, with 8 bases lining up with TRBD1. The CDR3 runs 14 residues. Germline V CDR1 and CDR2: SGHRS, YFSETQ. The CDR3 region has the DNA TGCGCCAGCAGCCTTGACAGGGGACGGTATGGCTACACTTTC. Its translation is CASSLDRGRYGYTF.

The table lists this clonotype with a count of one. V is TRBV5-1 and J is TRBJ2-5, with D possibly matching TRBD2 (5 bases). The CDR3 totals 16 residues. Germline V gene lookup returns CDR1 SGHRS and CDR2 YFSETQ. V lost 2 bases to trimming and J lost 4 bases, with 18 bases between them. The CDR3 DNA reads as TGCGCCAGCAGCTTTGAGGAGGAGACTCTCCTAGAGACCCAGTACTTC. This gives the protein CASSFEEETLLETQYF.

This clonotype has ten or more counts. The V call is TRBV10-2, the J call TRBJ1-6; maybe TRBD1 (5 bases). Germline lookup yields CDR1 WSHSY and CDR2 SAAADI. This CDR3 contains 15 residues. V lost 0 bases, J lost 10 bases, and 13 bases lay in between. CDR3 nucleotide sequence: TGCGCCAGCAGTGAGTCGCTTCAGGGCCGGTCACCCCTCCACTTT. Its translation: CASSESLQGRSPLHF.

About this clonotype: With a much larger clone just one base away, this may be a read error. The chain combines TRBV7-2 with TRBJ1-2; D is uncertain. The CDR3 is 13 amino acids. V lost 4 bases and J 0 bases, leaving 6 bases between the germline ends. Germline loops: CDR1 SGHTA, CDR2 FQGNSA. DNA for the CDR3: TGTGCCAGCAGCTCATGGCCTAACTATGGCTACACCTTC. It specifies CASSSWPNYGYTF.

This clonotype was detected many times. The V gene is TRBV6-4, the J gene TRBJ2-2; 9 bases map to TRBD2. The V segment lost 4 bases and the J segment 10 bases; nucleotides outside the gene matches: 10. The germline V gene has CDR1 MRHNA and CDR2 SNTAGT. The CDR3 extends over 15 amino acids. CDR3 in amino acids: CASSGLAGTQEELFF. The CDR3 DNA sequence: TGTGCCAGCAGTGGTCTAGCGGGAACACAGGAGGAGCTGTTTTTT.

The chain carries TRBV24-1 and TRBJ1-5; a possible D gene is TRBD1 (5 bases). V lost 5 bases and J 7 bases, leaving 14 bases between the germline ends. Germline V gene sequence: CDR1 KGHDR, CDR2 SFDVKD. The CDR3 sequence is 14 residues long. The chain's CDR3 is CATSVSGSYQPQHF. The DNA for the CDR3 is TGTGCCACCAGTGTATCAGGGTCCTACCAGCCCCAGCATTTT.

This clonotype was seen repeatedly, ten times or more. J is TRBJ2-3 and V is TRBV5-8; 10 nucleotides agree with TRBD2. CDR1 is SGHTS and CDR2 is YDEGEE in the germline V gene. The CDR3 contains 19 residues. V lost 5 bases, J lost 2 bases, and 17 bases stayed unmatched. In DNA form, the CDR3 reads TGTGCCAGCAGTCGCCTCGGACTAGCGGCTCCCTCGGACACAGATACGCAGTATTTT. It specifies CASSRLGLAAPSDTDTQYF.